This TCR beta chain was sequenced during a study of graft-versus-host responses after intestinal transplantation. In the study overall: Every recipient had anti-thymocyte globulin induction and approximately 3 years of tacrolimus plus steroids.

Study-wide results and limits: GvH clones were found in recipient marrow; some appeared first in ileum or blood. Allografts carried high graft-versus-host to host-versus-graft clonal ratios in patients having graft-donor T cell macrochimerism.

Lymphocytes from graft epithelium and lamina propria were isolated. CDR3 length: 11 residues. The V gene's germline CDR1 is GTSNPN and CDR2 SVGIG (reference sequence). The V gene lost 3 bases and the J gene lost 7 bases, with 9 bases spanning the gap. The data were produced by immunoSEQ multiplex PCR, yet TCRdb's version contains in-frame clones alone and is incomplete. The sample lists almost 15,000 clones, under 80% occurring once. On this clone: As yet, its antigen is unknown.

Sample: ileum tissue, taken approximately 670 days after intestinal transplantation. This TCR was sampled from a human patient who received an intestinal transplant, so some T cells may come from the graft donor. The V call is TRBV30, the J call TRBJ1-2, with D maybe TRBD1 (6 bases). CDR3 sequence reads: CAWRGALGYTF. The CDR3 DNA reads TGTGCCTGGAGGGGGGCACTTGGCTACACCTTC.